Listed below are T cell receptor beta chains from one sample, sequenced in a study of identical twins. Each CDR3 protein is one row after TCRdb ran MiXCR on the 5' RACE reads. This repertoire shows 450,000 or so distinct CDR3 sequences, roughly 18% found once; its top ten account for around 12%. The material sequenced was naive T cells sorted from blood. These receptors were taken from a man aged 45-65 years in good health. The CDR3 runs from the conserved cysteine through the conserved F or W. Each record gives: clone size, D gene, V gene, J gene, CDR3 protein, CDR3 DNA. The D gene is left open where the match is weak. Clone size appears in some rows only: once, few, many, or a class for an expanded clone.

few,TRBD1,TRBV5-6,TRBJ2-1,CASSSILRDRLARTYNEQFF,TGTGCCAGCAGCAGTATACTTCGGGACAGGCTAGCCCGTACCTACAATGAGCAGTTCTTC
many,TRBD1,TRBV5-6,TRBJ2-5,CASSLAGTGGETQYF,TGTGCCAGCAGCTTGGCCGGGACAGGGGGTGAGACCCAGTACTTC
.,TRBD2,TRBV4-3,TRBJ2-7,CASSQGTAGGEQYF,TGCGCCAGCAGCCAAGGCACGGCGGGAGGGGAGCAGTACTTC
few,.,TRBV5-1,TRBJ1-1,CASSRTGQNEAFF,TGCGCCAGCAGCCGGACGGGGCAGAATGAAGCTTTCTTT
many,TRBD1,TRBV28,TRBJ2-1,CASSFRGRPDNEQFF,TGTGCCAGCAGTTTTAGGGGGCGGCCTGACAATGAGCAGTTCTTC
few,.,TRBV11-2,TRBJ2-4,CASSLQPQKNIQYF,TGTGCCAGCAGCTTGCAACCACAGAAAAACATTCAGTACTTC
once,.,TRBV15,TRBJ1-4,CATSSRGLGNEKLFF,TGTGCCACCAGCAGTCGGGGGCTGGGTAATGAAAAACTGTTTTTT
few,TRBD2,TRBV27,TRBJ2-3,CASSSLAGGGGTDTQYF,TGTGCCAGCAGTTCTTTAGCGGGAGGGGGGGGCACAGATACGCAGTATTTT
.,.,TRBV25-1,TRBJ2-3,CASRPTGTTDTQYF,TGTGCCAGCAGACCAACGGGGACCACAGATACGCAGTATTTT
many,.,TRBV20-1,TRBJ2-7,CSARDRGRNSYEQYF,TGCAGTGCTAGAGATCGAGGGAGGAATTCCTACGAGCAGTACTTC
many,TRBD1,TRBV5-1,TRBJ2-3,CASSSRQGTDTQYF,TGCGCCAGCAGCTCGAGACAGGGAACAGATACGCAGTATTTT
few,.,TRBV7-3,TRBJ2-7,CASSSEGGQLSYEQYF,TGTGCCAGCAGCTCCGAAGGAGGGCAACTCTCCTACGAGCAGTACTTC
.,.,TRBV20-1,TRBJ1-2,CSARSAQGVWSGYTF,TGCAGTGCTAGGTCTGCACAGGGAGTTTGGTCTGGCTACACCTTC
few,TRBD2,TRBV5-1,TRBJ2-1,CASSQGLAEYNEQFF,TGCGCCAGCAGCCAGGGACTAGCGGAGTACAATGAGCAGTTCTTC
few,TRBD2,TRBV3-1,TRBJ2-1,CASSQVSGVQNEQFF,TGTGCCAGCAGCCAAGTCAGCGGGGTTCAGAATGAGCAGTTCTTC
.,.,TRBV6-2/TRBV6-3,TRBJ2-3,CASIPFGSTDTQYF,TGTGCCAGCATCCCCTTCGGAAGCACAGATACGCAGTATTTT
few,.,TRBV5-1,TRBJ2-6,CASSHTGNSGANVLTF,TGCGCCAGCAGCCACACAGGTAACTCTGGGGCCAACGTCCTGACTTTC
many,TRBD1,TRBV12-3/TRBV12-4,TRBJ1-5,CASRKGQGYSNQPQHF,TGTGCCAGCAGAAAGGGACAGGGCTATAGCAATCAGCCCCAGCATTTT
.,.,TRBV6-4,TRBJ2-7,CASSEGRGTEQYF,TGTGCCAGCAGTGAGGGCAGGGGAACCGAGCAGTACTTC
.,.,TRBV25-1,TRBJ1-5,CASAAGTAANQPQHF,TGTGCCAGCGCCGCCGGGACGGCGGCCAATCAGCCCCAGCATTTT
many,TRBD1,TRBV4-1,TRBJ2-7,CASSPRTGFDEQYF,TGCGCCAGCAGCCCCCGGACAGGGTTCGACGAGCAGTACTTC
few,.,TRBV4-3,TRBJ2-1,CASSQDRGTYNEQFF,TGCGCCAGCAGCCAAGACCGGGGAACCTACAATGAGCAGTTCTTC